The rows below give T cell receptor beta chains drawn from one sample of a study of cytomegalovirus exposure and HLA in healthy donors. The assay was immunoSEQ multiplex PCR, and TCRdb's table has in-frame clones only and misses some. The sample carries roughly 150,000 clones, over 60% recorded once. The specimen sequenced was PBMCs. The receptors were gathered from a man in his forties or fifties in good health and CMV-seronegative. Both conserved end residues are part of each CDR3. The D gene is left open where the match is weak. Size is stated for part of the rows, as once, few or many counts, or as a class when the clone is expanded.

V gene: TRBV11-3; J gene: TRBJ2-5; D gene: TRBD1; clone size: NA; CDR3 DNA: TGTGCCAGCAGCCCTGGACAGGCCGGAGAGACCCAGTACTTC; CDR3 protein: CASSPGQAGETQYF
V gene: TRBV4-2; J gene: TRBJ2-1; D gene: TRBD2; clone size: NA; CDR3 DNA: TGTGCCAGCAGCCAAACGCCTAGCGGGAGTGGGGATGAGCAGTTCTTC; CDR3 protein: CASSQTPSGSGDEQFF
V gene: TRBV6-6; J gene: TRBJ1-1; D gene: TRBD1; clone size: NA; CDR3 DNA: TGTGCCAGCAGTCCCAGGGGGGACACTGAAGCTTTCTTT; CDR3 protein: CASSPRGDTEAFF
V gene: TRBV6-4; J gene: TRBJ2-1; D gene: TRBD2; clone size: NA; CDR3 DNA: TGTGCCGGACCCGGGGGGAATGAGCAGTTCTTC; CDR3 protein: CAGPGGNEQFF
V gene: TRBV2; J gene: TRBJ2-7; D gene: NA; clone size: NA; CDR3 DNA: TGTGCCAGCAGTCGATACACAGGATCCTACGAGCAGTACTTC; CDR3 protein: CASSRYTGSYEQYF
V gene: TRBV5-4; J gene: TRBJ2-5; D gene: TRBD1; clone size: few; CDR3 DNA: TGTGCCAGCAGTCGGGACAGGGGGGCAGAGACCCAGTACTTC; CDR3 protein: CASSRDRGAETQYF
V gene: TRBV5-6; J gene: TRBJ1-6; D gene: TRBD1; clone size: few; CDR3 DNA: TGTGCCAGCAGCTTGCCGGGACAGGGTAATTCACCCCTCCACTTT; CDR3 protein: CASSLPGQGNSPLHF
V gene: TRBV29-1; J gene: TRBJ1-2; D gene: NA; clone size: NA; CDR3 DNA: TGCAGCGTTGAAGGGACAACTAACTATGGCTACACCTTC; CDR3 protein: CSVEGTTNYGYTF
V gene: TRBV12-5; J gene: TRBJ2-7; D gene: TRBD1; clone size: NA; CDR3 DNA: TGTGCTAGTGGTTTGTCCCTAATCAGGGCAGGGGGTGATAGCTCCTACGAGCAGTACTTC; CDR3 protein: CASGLSLIRAGGDSSYEQYF
V gene: TRBV4-1; J gene: TRBJ2-4; D gene: TRBD1; clone size: NA; CDR3 DNA: TGCGCCAGTAGGCCCGCAGGGGGCTCTCTCGTCGCCAAAAACATTCAGTACTTC; CDR3 protein: CASRPAGGSLVAKNIQYF
V gene: TRBV6-6; J gene: TRBJ2-2; D gene: TRBD2; clone size: NA; CDR3 DNA: TGTGCCAGCGTTCAGGCGGGGGGGCACACCGGGGAGCTGTTTTTT; CDR3 protein: CASVQAGGHTGELFF
V gene: TRBV30; J gene: TRBJ2-1; D gene: NA; clone size: NA; CDR3 DNA: TGTGCCTGGAACCCGTTAGCGGCAAACAATGAGCAGTTCTTC; CDR3 protein: CAWNPLAANNEQFF
V gene: TRBV7-2; J gene: TRBJ2-5; D gene: TRBD2; clone size: NA; CDR3 DNA: TGTGCCAGCAGCTTAGGCGGGGGGGCCACGGAGACCCAGTACTTC; CDR3 protein: CASSLGGGATETQYF
V gene: TRBV19; J gene: TRBJ1-2; D gene: NA; clone size: NA; CDR3 DNA: TGTGCCAGTACCCCGGAGGGCCCAATCACTAACTATGGCTACACCTTC; CDR3 protein: CASTPEGPITNYGYTF
V gene: TRBV5-6; J gene: TRBJ1-1; D gene: TRBD1; clone size: few; CDR3 DNA: TGTGCCAGCAACCGACAGGGGGGCAGTAACACTGAAGCTTTCTTT; CDR3 protein: CASNRQGGSNTEAFF
V gene: TRBV19; J gene: TRBJ1-5; D gene: TRBD1; clone size: NA; CDR3 DNA: TGTGCCAGTAGAGGGACAGGGTTTTCTCAGCCCCAGCATTTT; CDR3 protein: CASRGTGFSQPQHF
V gene: TRBV15; J gene: TRBJ1-4; D gene: NA; clone size: NA; CDR3 DNA: TGTGCCACCACTTGGTTCGGGGATGAAAAACTGTTTTTT; CDR3 protein: CATTWFGDEKLFF
V gene: TRBV19; J gene: TRBJ2-5; D gene: TRBD2; clone size: NA; CDR3 DNA: TGTGCCAGTAGCCTAACGGTCCTAGCGGGAGGCAACCAAGAGACCCAGTACTTC; CDR3 protein: CASSLTVLAGGNQETQYF
V gene: TRBV5-5; J gene: TRBJ1-4; D gene: NA; clone size: few; CDR3 DNA: TGTGCCAGCAGCTTGACGGGACAAGCAACTAATGAAAAACTGTTTTTT; CDR3 protein: CASSLTGQATNEKLFF
V gene: TRBV11-2; J gene: TRBJ2-3; D gene: NA; clone size: NA; CDR3 DNA: TGTGCCAGCAGCTTATTTCAGGGAACAGATACGCAGTATTTT; CDR3 protein: CASSLFQGTDTQYF
V gene: TRBV4-3; J gene: TRBJ1-2; D gene: NA; clone size: once; CDR3 DNA: TGCGCCAGCAGCCCTGGGGGCACCCTCTATGGCTACACCTTC; CDR3 protein: CASSPGGTLYGYTF